These T cell receptor beta chains were read from a single sample in a study of T-cell memory formation after mild COVID-19. TCRdb itself ran the 5' RACE reads through MiXCR, one entry per CDR3 protein. Here the sample spans approximately 500,000 distinct CDR3 sequences, 25% being singletons. The specimen sequenced was PBMCs or a T cell subset sorted from them (not recorded which). The receptor set was obtained from an adult woman who had mild COVID-19 (a few samples of this study predate the infection). Cell type and time point are not known. Both conserved end residues are trimmed from each CDR3. A D gene is named only where the DNA matches it firmly.

V gene	J gene	D gene	CDR3 protein
TRBV7-2	TRBJ2-1	-	ASSLEPHNEQF
TRBV7-2	TRBJ2-7	-	ASSLDVGNYEQY
TRBV5-8	TRBJ2-1	-	ASSLGHSGHEQF
TRBV12-3/TRBV12-4	TRBJ1-3	-	ASSLLISGNTIY
TRBV4-3	TRBJ2-3	-	ASSQDRAVSTDTQY
TRBV11-2	TRBJ2-1	-	ATPKAGNEQF
TRBV7-3	TRBJ2-2	TRBD2	ASRNPGLAGTGELF
TRBV12-3/TRBV12-4	TRBJ1-2	TRBD1	ASSHMDRVSYGYT
TRBV24-1	TRBJ2-1	-	ATSDLGAREQF
TRBV20-1	TRBJ2-2	-	SEGCPPGELF
TRBV5-1	TRBJ2-5	TRBD2	ASSRTSGGGETQY
TRBV5-1	TRBJ2-2	-	ASSYYGNTGELF
TRBV6-6	TRBJ2-7	TRBD2	ASSSGTSGNYEQY
TRBV5-1	TRBJ1-1	-	ASSLASGAEAF
TRBV7-2	TRBJ2-3	TRBD2	ASSLVITSGRSGDWY